This passage covers 16 T cell receptor beta chains from one sample sequenced in a study of Ad26.COV2.S vaccination and SARS-CoV-2 variants. Documented treatment: around 19 received Ad26.COV2.S at low or high dose, single or two shots; roughly 5 received placebo; per-sample allocation not given. Sampling took place 63 days after the first vaccine or placebo injection. TCRdb keeps only in-frame clones here, not all; method: immunoSEQ multiplex PCR. The sample lists around 450,000 clones, roughly 88% occurring once. The material was peripheral blood, obtained in a trial of Ad26.COV2.S vaccine versus placebo. The receptors derive from a person between 18 and 60 years old who received the Ad26.COV2.S COVID-19 vaccine or a placebo.

This chain connects TRBV9 to TRBJ2-1; the match to TRBD1 covers 7 bases. The CDR3 has 16 amino acids. V shed 0 bases and J 1 base; nucleotides not matched to a gene: 4. Germline values: CDR1 SGDLS, CDR2 YYNGEE. This CDR3 is CASSVGGTVSYNEQFF. The DNA of the CDR3 is TGTGCCAGCAGCGTAGGGGGGACAGTATCCTACAATGAGCAGTTCTTC.

The chain recombines TRBV28 with TRBJ2-5, with TRBD1 matching over 9 bases. Germline values: CDR1 MDHEN, CDR2 SYDVKM. The CDR3 sequence is 15 residues long. Trimming cost V 10 bases and J 4 bases; bases outside gene matches: 13. The CDR3 DNA reads TGTGCCACCACGTGGGACAGGGTCATTTCAGAGACCCAGTACTTC. This sequence encodes CATTWDRVISETQYF.

Here the CDR3 DNA reads TGTGCCACCAGTGCAGGGGTGGGCACTGAAGCTTTCTTT. As protein: CATSAGVGTEAFF. The J gene is TRBJ1-1, the V gene TRBV24-1, with a tentative D call TRBD1 (6 bases). Germline V CDR1 and CDR2: KGHDR, SFDVKD. V gave up 5 bases and J gave up 4 bases, with 10 bases separating them. The length of the CDR3 is 13 residues.

The V gene is TRBV5-4, the J gene TRBJ2-7; possibly TRBD2 for D (7 bases). Trimming shortened V by 7 bases and J by 1 base, and 24 bases separated the two germline ends. CDR3 length: 17 residues. Looked up from germline, CDR1 is SGHNT and CDR2 is YYREEE (reference sequence). CDR3 sequence (DNA): TGTGCCAGCTCCTTGGGGGGCCGGGGGGCGGTGTCCTACGAGCAGTACTTC. This encodes CASSLGGRGAVSYEQYF.

The chain employs TRBV9 and TRBJ2-1, with TRBD2 identical over 11 bases. V was clipped by 4 bases and J by 5 bases; unmatched bases: 11. The CDR3 runs to 17 residues. CDR1 is SGDLS and CDR2 is YYNGEE in the germline V gene. This CDR3 reads CASSPQGTSGLNNEQFF. The CDR3 coding sequence is TGTGCCAGCAGCCCTCAAGGGACTAGCGGCTTAAACAATGAGCAGTTCTTC.

The chain is built from TRBV5-1 and TRBJ2-3; D tentatively fits TRBD1 or TRBD2 (5 bases each). V was shortened by 9 bases and J by 3 bases, with 17 bases between the two germline ends. This CDR3 spans 14 amino acids. From germline, CDR1 is SGHRS and CDR2 YFSETQ. The CDR3 region is CAISKGSWTDTQYF. The CDR3 DNA sequence: TGCGCCATCTCCAAGGGGAGTTGGACAGATACGCAGTATTTT.

This chain links TRBV5-4 with TRBJ2-1; a weak D match, TRBD2 (6 bases). The CDR3 length is 16 residues. From germline, CDR1 is SGHNT and CDR2 YYREEE (reference sequence). Trimming took 1 base from V and 2 from J, leaving 13 bases between them. For the CDR3, the DNA is TGTGCCAGCAGCTTGCCCCGCGGAGGGCCCTACAATGAGCAGTTCTTC. The encoded protein is CASSLPRGGPYNEQFF.

Only a few counts were recorded for this clone. The chain links TRBV6-2 or TRBV6-3 to TRBJ2-7; D is uncertain. The CDR3 covers 13 residues. Germline loops: CDR1 MNHEY, CDR2 SVGEGT. Trimming took 0 bases from V and 7 from J, leaving 10 bases between them. CDR3 sequence (DNA): TGTGCCAGCAGTTACTCGACTCCTCTGGAGCAGTACTTC. Its protein is CASSYSTPLEQYF.

This chain joins TRBV15 and TRBJ2-1; perhaps TRBD2 as D (6 bases). Trimming removed 3 bases at V and 6 bases at J, with 21 bases between. The CDR3 consists of 17 residues. Germline CDR1 LNHNV, CDR2 YYDKDF (reference sequence). The CDR3: CATSSLRDSTYANEQFF. The DNA of the CDR3 is TGTGCCACCAGCAGCCTTCGGGACTCCACCTATGCCAATGAGCAGTTCTTC.

This clone was recorded once. The chain is built from TRBV19 and TRBJ2-5; 9 bases line up with TRBD1. The CDR3 runs 13 residues. CDR1 and CDR2 from the germline V gene are LNHDA and SQIVND (reference sequence). V trimming: 11 bases; J trimming: 5 bases; junction bases outside the gene matches: 9. The CDR3 DNA follows: TGTGCCTCTCGCCGGGACAGGGCGGAGACCCAGTACTTC. This translates into CASRRDRAETQYF.

This chain's CDR3 is CASSSGIGYTF. In DNA, the CDR3 is TGTGCCAGCAGTTCTGGAATAGGCTACACCTTC. The rearrangement joins TRBV25-1 to TRBJ1-2; no clear D gene. The V end was cut by 5 bases, the J end by 8 bases, with 9 bases between. Germline assignment: CDR1 MGHDK and CDR2 SYGVNS. The CDR3 contains 11 residues.

The chain carries TRBV29-1 and TRBJ1-4; the D gene is possibly TRBD1 (6 bases). Deletions cut 6 bases from V and 8 bases from J, with 16 bases between. Germline CDR1 reads SQVTM; CDR2 reads ANQGSEA. The CDR3 is made up of 13 amino acids. CDR3 residues: CSVPGDDGEKLFF. The CDR3 coding sequence is TGCAGCGTCCCAGGGGATGACGGCGAAAAACTGTTTTTT.

The V and J genes are TRBV5-4 and TRBJ2-3; 12 bases fit TRBD2. The V and J ends lost 5 bases and 2 bases, in that order; junction bases with no gene match: 6. The germline V gene has CDR1 SGHNT and CDR2 YYREEE (reference sequence). The CDR3 is made up of 16 amino acids. DNA for the CDR3: TGTGCCAGCAGTTATAGGACTAGCGGGGACACAGATACGCAGTATTTT. As protein: CASSYRTSGDTDTQYF.

This sequence joins TRBV15 and TRBJ2-1, with D perhaps being TRBD1 or TRBD2 (6 bases each). The CDR3 loop spans 17 amino acids. Per germline, CDR1 LNHNV and CDR2 YYDKDF (reference sequence). Deletions cut 3 bases from V and 10 bases from J, with 25 bases between. This CDR3 reads CATSRGGRGARGWEQFF. The CDR3 DNA is TGTGCCACCAGCAGGGGAGGTAGGGGGGCTCGTGGGTGGGAGCAGTTCTTC. Filled out from reference TRBV15 and TRBJ2-1, the complete variable domain reads DAMVIQNPRYQVTQFGKPVTLSCSQTLNHNVMYWYQQKSSQAPKLLFHYYDKDFNNEADTPDNFQSRRPNTSFCFLDIRSPGLGDTAMYLCATSRGGRGARGWEQFFGPGTRLTVL.

The chain joins TRBV4-3 to TRBJ2-7; D gene unclear. CDR1 LGHNA and CDR2 YSLEER come from the germline V gene. V lost 1 base to trimming and J lost 6 bases, with 13 bases between them. The CDR3 has 14 amino acids. The CDR3 loop reads CASSQGDSRSEQYF. The CDR3, as DNA: TGCGCCAGCAGCCAAGGGGATTCTCGGAGCGAGCAGTACTTC.

V usage is TRBV27 and J usage is TRBJ2-7; D uncertain. Per the germline V gene, CDR1 is MNHEY and CDR2 is SMNVEV (reference sequence). Trimming shortened V by 3 bases and J by 5 bases, and 17 bases separated the two germline ends. This CDR3 is 15 amino acids long. The CDR3 is CASSFIADLAHEQYF. In DNA form, the CDR3 reads TGTGCCAGCAGTTTTATCGCGGACCTCGCCCACGAGCAGTACTTC.